This T cell receptor (beta chain) derives from a study of a mutant IDH1 vaccine in newly diagnosed glioma. Germline V gives CDR1 MNHNS, CDR2 SASEGT. The V and J ends lost 6 bases and 3 bases respectively, with 9 bases between them. The CDR3 covers 13 residues. Regarding time point: week 35, safety follow-up. Each dose delivered 300 ug of mutant IDH1 20-mer peptide subcutaneously with imiquimod. This clone was picked up a small number of times. Its antigen is unidentified. Only in-frame clones appear in the TCRdb table, and some are missing; sequencing was by immunoSEQ multiplex PCR. Of around 30,000 clones detected, about four fifths appear once; the ten largest clones hold 7% to 7.5%.

This chain uses TRBV6-1 with TRBJ1-5; the D is unclear. This specimen consisted of PBMCs, obtained from a glioma patient whose treatment included an IDH1 peptide vaccine. This TCR derives from a woman aged 18-35 years with glioma. CDR3 sequence: CASREINNQPQHF. The CDR3 DNA follows: TGTGCCAGCAGGGAAATAAACAATCAGCCCCAGCATTTT.